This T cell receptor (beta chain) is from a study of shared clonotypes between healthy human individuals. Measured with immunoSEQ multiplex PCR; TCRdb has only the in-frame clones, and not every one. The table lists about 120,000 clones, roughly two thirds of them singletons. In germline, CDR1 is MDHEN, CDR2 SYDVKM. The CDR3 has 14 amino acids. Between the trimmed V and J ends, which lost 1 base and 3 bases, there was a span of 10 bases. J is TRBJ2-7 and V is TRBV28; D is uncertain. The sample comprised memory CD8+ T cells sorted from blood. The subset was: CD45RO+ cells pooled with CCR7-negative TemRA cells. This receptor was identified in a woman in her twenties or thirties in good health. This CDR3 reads CASSLYDNFYEQYF. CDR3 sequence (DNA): TGTGCCAGCAGTTTATATGACAATTTCTACGAGCAGTACTTC.